Following are 20 T cell receptor beta chains from one sample sequenced in a study of blood T cell repertoires in COVID-19. The repertoire was sequenced with immunoSEQ multiplex PCR; TCRdb's copy has only in-frame clones and lacks some. The table records roughly 49,000 clones, around four fifths of them present only once. The sequencing input was peripheral blood. These receptors were collected from a human donor in a cohort sampled during active COVID-19.

The rearrangement joins TRBV6-5 to TRBJ1-5, with D unresolved. Trimming removed 8 bases from V and 0 bases from J, with 8 bases in between. There are 13 residues in the CDR3. Germline V lookup: CDR1 MNHEY, CDR2 SVGAGI. The CDR3 nucleotides are TGTGCCAGCTGGAGGGATAGCAATCAGCCCCAGCATTTT. It translates to CASWRDSNQPQHF.

The table lists this clone with a few counts. The chain combines TRBV29-1 with TRBJ1-2; 9 bases fit TRBD1. Germline V CDR1 and CDR2: SQVTM, ANQGSEA. The CDR3 totals 13 residues. With V trimmed by 4 bases and J by 3 bases, 3 bases remained unmatched. The CDR3 region has the DNA TGCAGCGTTGGGACAGGGGTGGACTATGGCTACACCTTC. Translating gives CSVGTGVDYGYTF.

The rearrangement uses TRBV6-6 and TRBJ1-2, with D possibly being TRBD1 (5 bases). The V gene's germline CDR1 is MNHNY and CDR2 SVGAGI (reference sequence). Trimming stripped 7 bases from V and 8 bases from J, with 23 bases between. CDR3 length: 15 residues. The CDR3 here is CASTLLEGQSRGYTF. The CDR3 bases are TGTGCCAGCACCCTTTTGGAGGGGCAGTCGAGAGGCTACACCTTC.

This chain uses TRBV5-1 with TRBJ1-1; 8 nucleotides agree with TRBD1. The germline gives CDR1 SGHRS, CDR2 YFSETQ. The CDR3 has 17 amino acids. V lost 0 bases and J lost 4; bases outside the gene matches: 11. This CDR3 reads CASSLGFSQGASTEAFF. The DNA for the CDR3 is TGCGCCAGCAGCTTGGGATTCTCCCAGGGGGCGAGCACTGAAGCTTTCTTT.

This sequence joins TRBV5-6 and TRBJ1-2; unclear D gene. Trimming cost V 0 bases and J 4 bases, with 7 bases left between them. The germline gives CDR1 SGHDT, CDR2 YYEEEE. The CDR3 runs to 13 residues. CDR3 protein: CASSLGRGYGYTF. CDR3 coding DNA: TGTGCCAGCAGCTTGGGACGCGGCTATGGCTACACCTTC.

The chain employs TRBV11-2 and TRBJ1-2; 8 bases are shared with TRBD1. Germline loops: CDR1 SGHAT, CDR2 FQNNGV. The V and J ends lost 5 bases and 0 bases, in that order; junction bases with no gene match: 17. This CDR3 region has 19 residues. CDR3 protein: CASSPLAGPGTGPNYGYTF. The CDR3 DNA follows: TGTGCCAGCAGCCCCCTGGCGGGTCCCGGGACAGGACCTAACTATGGCTACACCTTC.

The V call is TRBV10-3, the J call TRBJ2-7; D may be TRBD1 (6 bases). This CDR3 has 13 amino acids. V was trimmed by 5 bases and J by 2 bases, leaving 10 bases between them. Per germline, CDR1 ENHRY and CDR2 SYGVKD. In nucleotides, the CDR3 is TGTGCCATCAGTCAGACAGGAACCTACGAGCAGTACTTC. This sequence encodes CAISQTGTYEQYF.

The chain has TRBV6-5 and TRBJ1-4; the match to TRBD1 covers 7 bases. The germline V gene encodes CDR1 MNHEY and CDR2 SVGAGI. With 6 bases clipped from V and 8 bases from J, the junction kept 9 bases outside the gene matches. The CDR3 extends over 14 amino acids. CDR3 protein: CASRSGGMGEKLFF. CDR3 coding DNA: TGTGCCAGCAGATCAGGGGGTATGGGGGAAAAACTGTTTTTT.

The chain combines TRBV6-5 with TRBJ2-7, with D maybe TRBD1 (5 bases). The germline V gene encodes CDR1 MNHEY and CDR2 SVGAGI. The CDR3 sequence is 14 residues long. V shed 2 bases and J shed 7 bases, with 15 bases lying between them. CDR3 nucleotide sequence: TGTGCCAGCAGTTACCAGACCGGAAGACAGGAGCAGTACTTC. Translating gives CASSYQTGRQEQYF.

The chain joins TRBV2 to TRBJ2-7; maybe TRBD1 (6 bases). The V end lost 6 bases, the J end lost 4 bases, and 13 bases lay between the germline ends. The germline CDR1 and CDR2 sequences are SNHLY and FYNNEI. The CDR3 is 13 residues long. The chain's CDR3 is CASRSGVGYEQYF. Here the CDR3 DNA reads TGTGCCAGCAGGTCAGGGGTAGGGTACGAGCAGTACTTC.

The chain links TRBV11-2 to TRBJ2-7; 7 bases map to TRBD2. CDR3 length: 15 amino acids. CDR1 and CDR2 (germline): SGHAT, FQNNGV. With 2 bases clipped from V and 3 bases from J, the junction kept 7 bases outside the gene matches. This chain's CDR3 is CASSLYGGGSYEQYF. Written as DNA, the CDR3 is TGTGCCAGCAGCTTATATGGGGGGGGAAGCTACGAGCAGTACTTC.

This clone was seen only a few times. The J gene is TRBJ2-2, the V gene TRBV2; 7 bases are a match to TRBD1. The germline V gene encodes CDR1 SNHLY and CDR2 FYNNEI. The V and J ends lost 6 bases and 3 bases, in that order; junction bases with no gene match: 1. This CDR3 comprises 13 residues. DNA of the CDR3: TGTGCCAGCAGGGACAGGTACACCGGGGAGCTGTTTTTT. Translation: CASRDRYTGELFF. Full variable domain (missing parts from reference TRBV2 and TRBJ2-2): EPEVTQTPSHQVTQMGQEVILRCVPISNHLYFYWYRQILGQKVEFLVSFYNNEISEKSEIFDDQFSVERPDGSNFTLKIRSTKLEDSAMYFCASRDRYTGELFFGEGSRLTVL.

This clone came up a few times. The chain has TRBV18 and TRBJ1-3; D is ambiguous. Germline V lookup: CDR1 KGHSH, CDR2 LQKENI. The CDR3 has 16 amino acids. V lost 8 bases, J lost 0 bases, and 17 bases lay in between. CDR3 region: CASTTLPGSSGNTIYF. The CDR3 DNA reads TGTGCCAGCACGACCCTCCCGGGGAGCTCTGGAAACACCATATATTTT.

The rearrangement uses TRBV12-3 or TRBV12-4 and TRBJ2-7; a weak D match, TRBD2 (6 bases). This CDR3 contains 13 residues. Trimming stripped 6 bases from V and 3 bases from J, with 12 bases between. The CDR3 DNA follows: TGTGCCAGCAGCCACGCCGGGGGCTACGAGCAGTACTTC. It translates to CASSHAGGYEQYF.

V and J are TRBV9 and TRBJ2-1; D is uncertain. V was shortened by 4 bases and J by 8 bases, with 13 bases between the two germline ends. Germline CDR1 and CDR2: SGDLS and YYNGEE. The CDR3 is 13 residues long. The CDR3 reads CASSPEFVYEQFF. The CDR3 region has the DNA TGTGCCAGCAGCCCCGAGTTTGTTTATGAGCAGTTCTTC.

About this clone: Other DNA sequences in this sample translate to the same CDR3. The gene calls are TRBV7-2 and TRBJ1-2; possible D gene TRBD1, 6 bases. There are 15 residues in the CDR3. Germline V lookup: CDR1 SGHTA, CDR2 FQGNSA. V was trimmed by 5 bases and J by 5 bases, leaving 18 bases between them. The CDR3 coding sequence is TGTGCCAGCAGCCCACAGGGTAGGGTAACGTATGGCTACACCTTC. This codes for CASSPQGRVTYGYTF.

The rearrangement links TRBV5-1 to TRBJ1-6, with 10 bases that match TRBD1. J lost 10 bases, V lost 5 bases, and 9 bases had no gene match. Per germline, CDR1 SGHRS and CDR2 YFSETQ. The CDR3 is 15 amino acids. The CDR3 here is CASSLSGTGDSPLHF. The CDR3 DNA reads as TGCGCCAGCAGTCTCTCCGGGACAGGGGACTCACCCCTCCACTTT.

This rearrangement joins TRBV4-1 to TRBJ2-2; 10 nucleotides match TRBD2. The germline gives CDR1 MGHRA, CDR2 YSYEKL. V trimming: 4 bases; J trimming: 1 base; junction bases outside the gene matches: 12. This CDR3 comprises 19 residues. The CDR3 spells CASSLHIATSGENTGELFF. As DNA, the CDR3 is TGCGCCAGCAGCCTCCACATAGCTACTAGCGGGGAGAACACCGGGGAGCTGTTTTTT.

The rearrangement uses TRBV5-1 and TRBJ2-7; 9 bases map to TRBD2. V lost 4 bases, J lost 0 bases, and 8 bases stayed unmatched. Germline V gives CDR1 SGHRS, CDR2 YFSETQ. The CDR3 has 16 amino acids. The chain's CDR3 is CASSGGASGISYEQYF. The CDR3 region has the DNA TGCGCCAGCAGCGGTGGGGCTAGCGGGATCTCCTACGAGCAGTACTTC.

The chain links TRBV30 to TRBJ1-2, with a possible D match to TRBD1 (5 bases). V was clipped by 2 bases and J by 3 bases, with 10 bases between them. Germline V CDR1 and CDR2: GTSNPN, SVGIG (reference sequence). This CDR3 comprises 13 residues. In DNA, the CDR3 is TGTGCCTGGAGTCCGGAGACAGACTATGGCTACACCTTC. It translates to CAWSPETDYGYTF.